This TCR beta chain was sequenced for a study of T cells in Graves' hyperthyroidism and ophthalmopathy. Findings of the study overall: The model forecast ophthalmopathy, anticipating it by a median about 6.5 months before onset.

The CDR3 is 14 residues long. The trim removed 3 bases at V and 6 bases at J, leaving 6 bases unmatched. Germline CDR1 is SGDLS and CDR2 is YYNGEE. Every diagnosis used clinical symptoms, serum thyroxine and TRAb, thyroid ultrasound and orbital computed tomography. Fresh peripheral blood, around 10 ml of it, supplied the PBMCs. This clonotype has a count of ten or more. No antigen is known for it. The TCR beta CDR3 regions underwent amplification using RNA transcripts as the source. The HTBI primer set was used in a first-round RT-PCR of the TCR CDR3. TCRdb reprocessed the multiplex PCR reads with MiXCR, giving one entry per CDR3 protein. The sample lists 400,000 or so distinct CDR3 sequences; roughly an eighth were seen once.

This chain joins TRBV9 and TRBJ2-7, with TRBD2 matching over 10 bases. This clonotype was sampled from a man over 45 with Graves' ophthalmopathy. The specimen was blood. CDR3 loop: CASSGSGRPGEQYF. Here the CDR3 DNA reads TGTGCCAGCAGCGGTAGCGGGAGGCCCGGCGAGCAGTACTTC.